This paragraph covers one T cell receptor beta chain sequence. Its antigen remains unknown. The PCR contained 60 Vbeta and 13 Jbeta primers. Measured with immunoSEQ multiplex PCR; TCRdb has only the in-frame clones, and not every one. Found here are 220,000 or so clones; the top ten clones hold 0.95% to 1.3%. The data belong to a study of cytomegalovirus exposure and HLA in healthy donors. About the study: Previous work identified 95 million to 140 million unique TCR beta sequences from about 200 million T cells. Study-wide points: TCR beta sequences reportedly predicted most subjects' HLA-A and HLA-B alleles accurately.

Trimming removed 6 bases from V and 3 bases from J; junction bases left unmatched: 9. Germline V gives CDR1 ENHRY, CDR2 SYGVKD. The CDR3 is 15 residues long. The TCR was taken from a girl aged 2 to 10 in good health and CMV-seropositive. This chain joins TRBV10-3 and TRBJ1-1, with TRBD1 matching over 8 bases. Sequencing used PBMCs. CDR3 protein: CAISTGTGGDTEAFF. Here the CDR3 DNA reads TGTGCCATCAGCACCGGGACAGGCGGGGACACTGAAGCTTTCTTT.